A single sample gave rise to the 3 T cell receptor beta chains below, sequenced in a study of blood T cell repertoires in COVID-19. Sequencing used immunoSEQ multiplex PCR; TCRdb keeps in-frame clones, though not all of them. In the table there are under 120,000 clones, 85% to 90% of which are singletons. Specimen: peripheral blood. The receptors were sampled from an elderly woman with acute or convalescent COVID-19.

CDR3 protein: CASSIGGTGKAEAFF. The CDR3 DNA reads as TGTGCCAGTAGTATAGGTGGGACAGGAAAAGCTGAAGCTTTCTTT. V gene TRBV19 combines with J gene TRBJ1-1; 8 bases fit TRBD1. V was pared by 1 base and J by 6 bases, with 7 bases of the junction left unmatched. CDR3 length: 15 residues. The germline V gene has CDR1 LNHDA and CDR2 SQIVND (reference sequence).

The chain is built from TRBV10-3 and TRBJ2-2; 8 positions agree with TRBD1. Germline CDR1 reads ENHRY; CDR2 reads SYGVKD. CDR3 size: 16 residues. V trimming: 2 bases; J trimming: 4 bases; junction bases outside the gene matches: 6. The CDR3 DNA reads as TGTGCCATCAGTGAGGCAGGGGGCCTTTTCACCGGGGAGCTGTTTTTT. Residues: CAISEAGGLFTGELFF.

The genes are TRBV3-1 (or the pseudogene TRBV3-2) and TRBJ2-7; tentative D call: TRBD2 (6 bases). The ends were cut back, 1 base at V and 9 bases at J, with 16 bases in the middle. This CDR3 is built from 14 residues. CDR1 is LGHDT and CDR2 is YNNKEL in the germline V gene (reference sequence). The CDR3 reads CASSQGRRALTQYF. In DNA, the CDR3 is TGTGCCAGCAGCCAAGGGCGGAGGGCCCTTACGCAGTACTTC.